This record covers a single TCR beta chain. Antigen: not known. These data originate in a study of T-cell memory formation after mild COVID-19. Study findings and constraints: Within pre-infection memory, some responding clones were found, suggesting cross-reactive memory joined.

Losses at the gene ends were 3 bases for V and 0 bases for J; bases not matched to a gene: 10. CDR1 is KGHSH, CDR2 LQKENI, per germline. The CDR3 consists of 17 residues. TCRdb analysed the 5' RACE reads with MiXCR anew, one entry per CDR3 protein. The sample contains some 490,000 distinct CDR3 sequences, roughly 18% of which appear only once. The V call is TRBV18, the J call TRBJ1-1, with 7 bases aligning to TRBD1. This TCR derives from an adult woman who had mild COVID-19 (a few samples of this study predate the infection). Cell type and time point are not known. Sequences were obtained from PBMCs or a T cell subset sorted from them (not recorded which). The CDR3 region is CASSPLAEGALNTEAFF. The CDR3 region has the DNA TGTGCCAGCTCACCCCTCGCGGAGGGGGCCTTGAACACTGAAGCTTTCTTT.